This TCR beta chain appears in the sequencing data of a study of blood T cell repertoires in COVID-19. This clone is a singleton in its sample. V was clipped by 2 bases and J by 1 base, with 11 bases between them. The CDR3 is 15 amino acids. The germline V gene encodes CDR1 MNHNS and CDR2 SASEGT. Sequencing was performed with immunoSEQ multiplex PCR; in TCRdb, only in-frame clones are kept and a portion is missing. The sample yields roughly 70,000 clones, roughly 80% seen once. The material sequenced was peripheral blood. This rearrangement joins TRBV6-1 to TRBJ2-5; D not resolved. The clonotype was recovered from an older woman with acute or convalescent COVID-19. The CDR3: CASSEIVTVQETQYF. CDR3 nucleotides: TGTGCCAGCAGTGAAATCGTAACAGTCCAAGAGACCCAGTACTTC.